Included here is one T cell receptor beta chain sequence, with context. The table came from immunoSEQ multiplex PCR; TCRdb's copy has only in-frame clones and leaves some out. This sample has a few hundred thousand clones; 80% to 90% occur once, and the top ten carry roughly 9.6%. This CDR3 contains 15 residues. Trimming removed 8 bases from V and 2 bases from J; junction bases left unmatched: 2. CDR1 and CDR2 (germline): WSHSY, SAAADI. The entry originates in a study of blood T cell repertoires in COVID-19. Looking at the study overall: COVID-19 samples collected from the United States, Italy and Spain covered acute and convalescent phases.

The sequence was collected from a woman in her seventies with acute or convalescent COVID-19. Sequences were obtained from peripheral blood. The V call is TRBV10-2, the J call TRBJ2-1; 14 nucleotides align to TRBD2. The CDR3 region has the DNA TGCGCCAGCGGACTAGCGGGGGGTCCCTACAATGAGCAGTTCTTC. It translates to CASGLAGGPYNEQFF.